This entry features one TCR beta chain sequence. This sample was included in a study of blood T cell repertoires in COVID-19. Across the study: There were acute and convalescent COVID-19 samples, and they came from the United States, Italy and Spain. T cells, B-cell-depleted T cells, or PBMCs supplied cDNA or gDNA.

There are 15 residues in the CDR3. The V gene's germline CDR1 is SGHTA and CDR2 FQGTGA. V gave up 5 bases and J gave up 9 bases; unmatched junction bases: 11. Original processing methods: Reference gene primer amplification gave estimated nucleated cell counts. Repertoires were generated with immunoSEQ multiplex PCR, while TCRdb's copy carries only in-frame clones and drops some. V, J and clone size derive from that table, while D and trimming were established from the DNA sequence. The sample shows 310,000 or so clones, 80% to 90% of them seen only once. The source material was peripheral blood. The V call is TRBV7-3, the J call TRBJ2-1; 9 nucleotides align to TRBD2. This receptor was identified in a woman aged 50 to 60 with acute or convalescent COVID-19. The DNA for the CDR3 is TGTGCCAGCAGCCCCGGGGCTAGCGGGACTGGTGAGCAGTTCTTC. Protein product: CASSPGASGTGEQFF.